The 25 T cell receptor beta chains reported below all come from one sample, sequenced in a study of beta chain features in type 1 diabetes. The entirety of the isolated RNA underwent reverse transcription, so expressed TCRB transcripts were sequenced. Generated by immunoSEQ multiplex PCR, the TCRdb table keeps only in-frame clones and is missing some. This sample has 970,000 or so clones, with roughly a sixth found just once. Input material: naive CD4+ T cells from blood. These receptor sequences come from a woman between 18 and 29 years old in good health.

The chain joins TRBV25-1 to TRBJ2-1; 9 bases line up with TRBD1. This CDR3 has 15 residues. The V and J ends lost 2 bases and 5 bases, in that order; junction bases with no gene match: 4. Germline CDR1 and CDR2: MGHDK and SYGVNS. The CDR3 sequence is CASSEPGQGDNEQFF. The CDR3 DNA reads TGTGCCAGCAGTGAACCGGGACAGGGTGACAATGAGCAGTTCTTC.

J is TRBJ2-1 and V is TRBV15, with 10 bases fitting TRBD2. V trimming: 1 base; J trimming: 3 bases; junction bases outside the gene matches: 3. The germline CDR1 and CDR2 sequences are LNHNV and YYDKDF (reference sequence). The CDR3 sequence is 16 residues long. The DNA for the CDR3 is TGTGCCACCAGCAGAGGGACTAGCGGAAACTACAATGAGCAGTTCTTC. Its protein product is CATSRGTSGNYNEQFF.

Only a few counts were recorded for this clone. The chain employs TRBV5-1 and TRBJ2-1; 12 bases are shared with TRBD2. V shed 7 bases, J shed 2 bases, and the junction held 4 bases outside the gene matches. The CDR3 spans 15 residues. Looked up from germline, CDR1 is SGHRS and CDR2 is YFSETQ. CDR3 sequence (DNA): TGCGCCAGCCGGACTAGCGGGACCGCCTACAATGAGCAGTTCTTC. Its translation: CASRTSGTAYNEQFF.

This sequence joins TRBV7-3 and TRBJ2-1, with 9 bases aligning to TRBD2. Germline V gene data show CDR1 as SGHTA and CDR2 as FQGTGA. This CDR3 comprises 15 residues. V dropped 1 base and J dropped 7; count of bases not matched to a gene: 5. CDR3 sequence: CASSLMGSGGNEQFF. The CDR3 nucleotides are TGTGCCAGCAGCTTAATGGGTAGCGGGGGAAATGAGCAGTTCTTC.

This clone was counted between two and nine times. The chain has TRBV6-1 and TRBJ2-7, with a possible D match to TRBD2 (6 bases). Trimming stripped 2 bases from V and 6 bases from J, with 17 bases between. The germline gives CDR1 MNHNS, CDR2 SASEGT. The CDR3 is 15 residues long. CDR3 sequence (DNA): TGTGCCAGCAGTGAATCGCAGGGACTTATTTTCGAGCAGTACTTC. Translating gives CASSESQGLIFEQYF.

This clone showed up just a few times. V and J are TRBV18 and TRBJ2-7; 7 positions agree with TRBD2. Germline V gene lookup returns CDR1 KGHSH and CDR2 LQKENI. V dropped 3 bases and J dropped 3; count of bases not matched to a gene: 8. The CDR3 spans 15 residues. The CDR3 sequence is CASSPPSGGFYEQYF. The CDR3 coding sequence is TGTGCCAGCTCACCTCCCTCGGGGGGTTTCTACGAGCAGTACTTC.

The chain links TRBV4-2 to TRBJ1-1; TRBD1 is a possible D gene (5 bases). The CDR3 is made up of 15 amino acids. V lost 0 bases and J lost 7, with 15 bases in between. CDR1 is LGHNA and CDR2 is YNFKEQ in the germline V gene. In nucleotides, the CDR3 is TGTGCCAGCAGCCAAGAGGGGGTTAGGAGGGGTGAAGCTTTCTTT. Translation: CASSQEGVRRGEAFF.

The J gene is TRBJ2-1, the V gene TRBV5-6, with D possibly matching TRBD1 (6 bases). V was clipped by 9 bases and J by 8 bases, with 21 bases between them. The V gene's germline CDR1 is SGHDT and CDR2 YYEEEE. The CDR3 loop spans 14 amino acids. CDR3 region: CATYEQGRSYEQFF. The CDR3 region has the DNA TGTGCCACCTATGAACAGGGTCGTAGCTATGAGCAGTTCTTC.

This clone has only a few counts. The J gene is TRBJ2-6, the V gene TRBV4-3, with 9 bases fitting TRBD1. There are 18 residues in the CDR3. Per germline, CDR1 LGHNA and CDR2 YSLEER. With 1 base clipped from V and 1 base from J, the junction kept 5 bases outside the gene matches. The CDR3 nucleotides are TGCGCCAGCAGCCAAGTGACAGGGGGAGGGTCTGGGGCCAACGTCCTGACTTTC. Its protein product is CASSQVTGGGSGANVLTF.

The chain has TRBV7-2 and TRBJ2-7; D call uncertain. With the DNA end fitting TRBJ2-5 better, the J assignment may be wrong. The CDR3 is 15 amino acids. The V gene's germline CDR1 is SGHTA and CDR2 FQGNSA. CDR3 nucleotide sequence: TGTGCCAGCAGCTTCGGTTCGAACAATAAAGAGACCCAGTACTTC. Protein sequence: CASSFGSNNKETQYF.

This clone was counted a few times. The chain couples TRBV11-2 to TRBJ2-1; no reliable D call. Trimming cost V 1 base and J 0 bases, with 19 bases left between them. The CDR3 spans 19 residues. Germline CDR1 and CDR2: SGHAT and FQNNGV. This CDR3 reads CASSLGRVLSMSSYNEQFF. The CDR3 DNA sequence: TGTGCCAGCAGCTTAGGTCGGGTCCTAAGCATGAGCTCCTACAATGAGCAGTTCTTC.

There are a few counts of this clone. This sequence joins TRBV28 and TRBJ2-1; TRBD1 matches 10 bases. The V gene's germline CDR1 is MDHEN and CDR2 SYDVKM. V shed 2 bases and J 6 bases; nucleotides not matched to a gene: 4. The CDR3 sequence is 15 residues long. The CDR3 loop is CASSLAGQGINEQFF. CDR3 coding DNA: TGTGCCAGCAGTTTAGCGGGACAGGGGATCAATGAGCAGTTCTTC. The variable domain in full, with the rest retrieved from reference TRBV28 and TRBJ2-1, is DVKVTQSSRYLVKRTGEKVFLECVQDMDHENMFWYRQDPGLGLRLIYFSYDVKMKEKGDIPEGYSVSREKKERFSLILESASTNQTSMYLCASSLAGQGINEQFFGPGTRLTVL.

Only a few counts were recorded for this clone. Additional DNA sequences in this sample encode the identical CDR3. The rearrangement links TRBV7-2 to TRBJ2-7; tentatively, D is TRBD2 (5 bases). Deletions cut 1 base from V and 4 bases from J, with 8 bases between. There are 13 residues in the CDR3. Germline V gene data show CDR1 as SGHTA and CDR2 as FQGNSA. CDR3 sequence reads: CASSLGAGYEQYF. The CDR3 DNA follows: TGTGCCAGCAGCTTAGGGGCGGGTTACGAGCAGTACTTC.

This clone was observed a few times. The CDR3 coding sequence is TGTGCCAGCAGTGCCCGGCGTGGGGGGGCCAACGTCCTGACTTTC. This encodes CASSARRGGANVLTF. The chain is built from TRBV6-1 and TRBJ2-6; D is ambiguous. V lost 4 bases to trimming and J lost 4 bases, with 11 bases between them. The germline CDR1 and CDR2 sequences are MNHNS and SASEGT. The CDR3 sequence is 15 residues long.

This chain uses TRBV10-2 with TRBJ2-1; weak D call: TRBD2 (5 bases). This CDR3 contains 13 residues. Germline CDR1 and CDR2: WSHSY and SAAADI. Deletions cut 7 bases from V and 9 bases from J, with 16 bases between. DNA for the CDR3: TGCGCCAGCAAGGCTAGCAGAGGTGGTGAGCAGTTCTTC. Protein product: CASKASRGGEQFF.

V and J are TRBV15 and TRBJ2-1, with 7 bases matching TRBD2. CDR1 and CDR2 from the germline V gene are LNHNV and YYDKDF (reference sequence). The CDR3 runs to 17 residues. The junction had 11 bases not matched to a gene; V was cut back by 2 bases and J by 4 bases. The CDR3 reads CATSRTPTSFSYNEQFF. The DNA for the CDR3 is TGTGCCACCAGCAGAACCCCGACTAGCTTTTCATACAATGAGCAGTTCTTC.

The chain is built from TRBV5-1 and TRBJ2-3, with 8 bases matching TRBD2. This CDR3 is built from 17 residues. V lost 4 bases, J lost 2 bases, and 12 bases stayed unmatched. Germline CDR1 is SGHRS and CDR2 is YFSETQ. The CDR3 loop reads CASSLQPLAGNTDTQYF. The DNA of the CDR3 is TGCGCCAGCAGCCTCCAGCCGCTAGCGGGCAACACAGATACGCAGTATTTT.

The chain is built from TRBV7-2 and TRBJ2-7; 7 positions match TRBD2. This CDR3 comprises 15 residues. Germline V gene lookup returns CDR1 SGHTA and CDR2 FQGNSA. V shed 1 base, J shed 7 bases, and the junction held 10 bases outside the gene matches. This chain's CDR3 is CASSLVHGGTREQYF. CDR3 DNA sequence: TGTGCCAGCAGCTTAGTGCACGGGGGGACGAGAGAGCAGTACTTC. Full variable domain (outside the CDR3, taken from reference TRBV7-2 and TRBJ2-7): GAGVSQSPSNKVTEKGKDVELRCDPISGHTALYWYRQSLGQGLEFLIYFQGNSAPDKSGLPSDRFSAERTGGSVSTLTIQRTQQEDSAVYLCASSLVHGGTREQYFGPGTRLTVT.

CDR3 bases: TGTGCCAGCAGTACCACCGGAGGGGGCCAAGAGACCCAGTACTTC. Encoded protein: CASSTTGGGQETQYF. V is TRBV28 and J is TRBJ2-5; the D gene could be TRBD1 or TRBD2 (6 bases each). This CDR3 has 15 residues. Germline V gene data show CDR1 as MDHEN and CDR2 as SYDVKM. V was trimmed by 5 bases and J by 1 base, leaving 14 bases between them.

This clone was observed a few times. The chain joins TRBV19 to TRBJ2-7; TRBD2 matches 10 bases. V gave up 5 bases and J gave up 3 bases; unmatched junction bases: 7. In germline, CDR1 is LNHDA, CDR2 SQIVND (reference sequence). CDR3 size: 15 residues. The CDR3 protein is CASSSQSSGSYEQYF. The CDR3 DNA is TGTGCCAGTAGTTCACAATCTAGCGGGAGCTACGAGCAGTACTTC.

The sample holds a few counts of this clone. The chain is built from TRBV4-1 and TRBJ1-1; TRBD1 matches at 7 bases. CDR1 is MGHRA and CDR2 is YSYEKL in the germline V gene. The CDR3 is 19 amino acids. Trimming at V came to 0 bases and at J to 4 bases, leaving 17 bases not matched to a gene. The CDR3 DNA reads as TGCGCCAGCAGCCAAGATCTTTTATGGTCAACTGACAGGGCCACTGAAGCTTTCTTT. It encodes CASSQDLLWSTDRATEAFF.

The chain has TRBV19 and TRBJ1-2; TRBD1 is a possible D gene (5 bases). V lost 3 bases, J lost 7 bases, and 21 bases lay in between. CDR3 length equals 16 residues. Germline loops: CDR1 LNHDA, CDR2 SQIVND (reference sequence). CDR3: CASSIPGNRQSSGYTF. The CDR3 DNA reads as TGTGCCAGTAGTATCCCCGGGAACAGGCAGTCTTCTGGCTACACCTTC.

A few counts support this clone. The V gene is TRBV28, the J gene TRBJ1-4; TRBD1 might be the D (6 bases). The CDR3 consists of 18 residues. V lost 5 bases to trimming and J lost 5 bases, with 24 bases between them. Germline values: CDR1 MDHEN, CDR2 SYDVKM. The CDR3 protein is CASSPYPQGTPANEKLFF. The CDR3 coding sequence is TGTGCCAGCAGTCCCTACCCACAGGGAACCCCAGCAAATGAAAAACTGTTTTTT.

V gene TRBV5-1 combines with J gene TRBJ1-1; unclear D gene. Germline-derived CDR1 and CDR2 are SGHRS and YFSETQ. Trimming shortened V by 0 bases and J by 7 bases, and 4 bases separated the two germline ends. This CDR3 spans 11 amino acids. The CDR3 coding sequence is TGCGCCAGCAGCTTGGGAGATGAAGCTTTCTTT. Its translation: CASSLGDEAFF.

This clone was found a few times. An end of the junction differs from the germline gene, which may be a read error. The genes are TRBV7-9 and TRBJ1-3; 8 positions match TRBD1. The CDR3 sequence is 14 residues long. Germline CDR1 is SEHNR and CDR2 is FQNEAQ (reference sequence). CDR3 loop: CASSLDRAGNTIYF. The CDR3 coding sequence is TGTGCCAGCAGCTTGGACAGGGCTGGGAACACCATATATTTT.